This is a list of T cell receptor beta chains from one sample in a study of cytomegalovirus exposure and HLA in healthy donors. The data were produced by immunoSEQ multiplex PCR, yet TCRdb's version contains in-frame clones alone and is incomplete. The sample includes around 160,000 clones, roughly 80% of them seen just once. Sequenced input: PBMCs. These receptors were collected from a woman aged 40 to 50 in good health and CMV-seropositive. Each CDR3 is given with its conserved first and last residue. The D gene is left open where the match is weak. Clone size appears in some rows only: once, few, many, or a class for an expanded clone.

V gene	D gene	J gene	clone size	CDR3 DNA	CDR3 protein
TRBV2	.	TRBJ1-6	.	TGTGCCACCACCCCAGGGCTGCTTTATAATTCACCCCTCCACTTT	CATTPGLLYNSPLHF
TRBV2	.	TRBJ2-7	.	TGTGCCAGCGCGGACGGACTGTCCTACGAGCAGTACTTC	CASADGLSYEQYF
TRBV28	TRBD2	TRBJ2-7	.	TGTGCCAGCAGTTTCGGTAAGCGGGGCCTAAATTTC	CASSFGKRGLNF
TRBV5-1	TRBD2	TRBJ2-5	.	TGCGCCAGCAGCTTGACTAGCGGGGTCGGGGAGACCCAGTACTTC	CASSLTSGVGETQYF
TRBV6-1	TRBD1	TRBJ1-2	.	TGTGCCAGCCCTCGGGACAGGCTTATGGTGGACTACACCTTC	CASPRDRLMVDYTF
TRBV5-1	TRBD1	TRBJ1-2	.	TGCGCCAGCAGCCTACAGACAGGGACTAACTATGGCTACACCTTC	CASSLQTGTNYGYTF
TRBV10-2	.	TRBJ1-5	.	TGCGCCAGCAGTGAGTCGCCCGGCGCGACTGGTCCCCAGCATTTT	CASSESPGATGPQHF
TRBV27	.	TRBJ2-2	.	TGTGCCAGCAGTTTCGGCGACAGCACCGGGGAGCTGTTTTTT	CASSFGDSTGELFF
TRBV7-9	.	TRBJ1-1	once	TGTGCCAGCAGCTTACAGGGGTCGCTCACTGAAGCTTTCTTT	CASSLQGSLTEAFF
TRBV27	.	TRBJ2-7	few	TGTGCCAGCGCAACCCTGGGGCAGGGGAAATCCTACGAGCAGTACTTC	CASATLGQGKSYEQYF
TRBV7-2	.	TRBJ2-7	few	TGTGCCAGCAGCTTAAGGTTTAGACAGGCCTACGAGCAGTACTTC	CASSLRFRQAYEQYF
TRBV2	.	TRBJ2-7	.	TGTGCCAGCAGTGGGCAGGGGTCAGGAGAGCAGTACTTC	CASSGQGSGEQYF
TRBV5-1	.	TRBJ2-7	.	TGCGCCAGCAGCTCGGACAGGAGGGAGTACGAGCAGTACTTC	CASSSDRREYEQYF
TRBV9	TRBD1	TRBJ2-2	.	TGTGCCAGCCAGACAGGGATGAACACCGGGGAGCTGTTTTTT	CASQTGMNTGELFF
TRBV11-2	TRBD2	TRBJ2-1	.	TGTGCCAGCAGCGAGCGGGGGGGCGACTACAATGAGCAGTTCTTC	CASSERGGDYNEQFF
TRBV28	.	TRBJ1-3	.	TGTGCCAGCAGTAGTCCCGGGAGCTCTGGAAACACCATATATTTT	CASSSPGSSGNTIYF
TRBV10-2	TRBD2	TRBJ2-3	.	TGCGCCAGCAGTGAGCGCACTAGCGCAAGCACAGATACGCAGTATTTT	CASSERTSASTDTQYF
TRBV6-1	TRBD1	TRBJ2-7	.	TGTGCCAGCAGACCGGGACAGGGAGGGTCGGTGAACTTC	CASRPGQGGSVNF
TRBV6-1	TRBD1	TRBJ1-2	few	TGTGCCAGCAGAGGAACCACAGGGGGCTATGGCTACACCTTC	CASRGTTGGYGYTF